Sequencing of this T cell receptor beta chain was carried out in a study of regulatory T cells in long-lasting Graves disease. According to the study, TCR beta libraries were built with iRepertoire HTBI primers and CDR3-region Arm-PCR. TCRdb used MiXCR to reprocess the multiplex PCR reads, holding one entry per CDR3 protein. Seen here are about 620,000 distinct CDR3 sequences, 16% observed once, and the top ten hold approximately 20%. This clonotype was seen a few times. The time point is: newly diagnosed GD, antithyroid drugs for less than 3 months. The TCR library was prepared using RNA isolated from PBMCs. Approximately 9.6-milliliter peripheral blood samples went into EDTA tubes. V was shortened by 2 bases and J by 0 bases, with 14 bases between the two germline ends. Looked up from germline, CDR1 is GTSNPN and CDR2 is SVGIG (reference sequence). The CDR3 is made up of 16 amino acids. These data were likewise used in another study, on T cells in Graves' hyperthyroidism and ophthalmopathy.

This sequence originates from a woman under 40 with Graves disease. This material consisted of peripheral blood mononuclear cells (PBMCs), taken at new diagnosis, from a patient treated with antithyroid drugs. The rearrangement uses TRBV30 and TRBJ2-1; the D is unclear. For the CDR3, the DNA is TGTGCCTGGAGTTCCGCCTTACTGAGCTCCTACAATGAGCAGTTCTTC. Translated: CAWSSALLSSYNEQFF.